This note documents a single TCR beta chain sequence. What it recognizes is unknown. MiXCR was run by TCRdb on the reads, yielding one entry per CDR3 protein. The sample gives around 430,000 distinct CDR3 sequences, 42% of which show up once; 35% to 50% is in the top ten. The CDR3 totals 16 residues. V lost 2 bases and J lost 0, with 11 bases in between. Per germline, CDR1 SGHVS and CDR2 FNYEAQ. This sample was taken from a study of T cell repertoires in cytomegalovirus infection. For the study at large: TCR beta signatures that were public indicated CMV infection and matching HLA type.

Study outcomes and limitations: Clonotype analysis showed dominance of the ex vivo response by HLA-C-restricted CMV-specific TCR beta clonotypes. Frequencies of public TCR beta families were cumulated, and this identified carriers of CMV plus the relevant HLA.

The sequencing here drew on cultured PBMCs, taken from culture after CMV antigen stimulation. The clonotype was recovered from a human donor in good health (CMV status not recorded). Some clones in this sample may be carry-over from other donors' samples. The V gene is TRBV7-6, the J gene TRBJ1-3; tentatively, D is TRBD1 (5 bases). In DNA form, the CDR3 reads TGTGCCAGCAGCTTATGGGGAGGGGACTCTGGAAACACCATATATTTT. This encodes CASSLWGGDSGNTIYF.